This is a list of T cell receptor beta chains from one sample in a study of cytotoxic CD8 clonotypes in ibrutinib-treated CLL. Libraries were prepared by immunoSEQ multiplex PCR; TCRdb keeps only in-frame clonotypes and omits some of them. The sample consists of roughly 250,000 clones, 70% of them appearing once. The sequences come from PBMCs, collected after 24 months of ibrutinib treatment. The receptors derive from a human donor with chronic lymphocytic leukemia. Each CDR3 is given with its conserved first and last residue. A D gene is named only where the DNA matches it firmly. Clone size, where shown, is once, few, many, or a class for clones that have expanded.

TRBV2	.	.	TRBJ2-5	CASTAQGQETQYF	TGTGCCAGCACCGCACAGGGACAAGAGACCCAGTACTTC
TRBV2	.	few	TRBJ2-1	CASSGQRGGQSSYNEQFF	TGTGCCAGCAGTGGTCAGCGAGGCGGCCAGAGCTCCTACAATGAGCAGTTCTTC
TRBV11-3	.	.	TRBJ2-3	CASSSEFGGRTDTQYF	TGTGCCAGCAGCTCCGAGTTCGGGGGACGCACAGATACGCAGTATTTT
TRBV19	TRBD2	.	TRBJ2-5	CASRLAGVETQYF	TGTGCCAGTAGACTAGCGGGAGTGGAGACCCAGTACTTC
TRBV5-1	.	.	TRBJ1-4	CASSLGGSNEKLFF	TGCGCCAGCAGCTTGGGGGGGTCTAATGAAAAACTGTTTTTT
TRBV5-1	.	.	TRBJ1-2	CASSLDGGGYTF	TGCGCCAGCAGCTTGGACGGGGGAGGCTACACCTTC
TRBV27	.	.	TRBJ2-6	CASSFFPGTSGANVLTF	TGTGCCAGCAGTTTTTTTCCCGGGACCTCTGGGGCCAACGTCCTGACTTTC
TRBV19	.	.	TRBJ2-1	CASSVRLGSKENEQFF	TGTGCCAGTAGTGTTAGACTAGGCTCGAAGGAAAATGAGCAGTTCTTC
TRBV28	TRBD2	.	TRBJ2-4	CASSLTGGPKNIQYF	TGTGCCAGCAGTTTAACGGGAGGGCCCAAAAACATTCAGTACTTC
TRBV7-9	.	.	TRBJ2-1	CASRPPGHQYNEQFF	TGTGCCAGCAGACCTCCGGGACACCAATACAATGAGCAGTTCTTC
TRBV25-1	.	.	TRBJ1-1	CASKTTGMNTEAFF	TGTGCCAGCAAGACCACAGGAATGAACACTGAAGCTTTCTTT
TRBV2	.	.	TRBJ1-5	CASSEEGGNQPQHF	TGTGCCAGCAGTGAAGAGGGGGGAAATCAGCCCCAGCATTTT
TRBV7-8	.	.	TRBJ2-7	CASSLASTDFGGRYEQYF	TGTGCCAGCAGCTTAGCCTCTACCGACTTCGGTGGGAGATACGAGCAGTACTTC
TRBV27	.	.	TRBJ2-7	CASSLSTGLVYEQYF	TGTGCCAGCAGTTTATCCACAGGTTTAGTCTACGAGCAGTACTTC
TRBV25-1	.	few	TRBJ2-1	CASSDKYRGGRVNEQFF	TGTGCCAGCAGCGATAAATACAGGGGAGGCCGGGTCAATGAGCAGTTCTTC
TRBV28	.	.	TRBJ2-2	CASSENKVTAITGELFF	TGTGCCAGCAGTGAAAATAAGGTCACCGCGATCACCGGGGAGCTGTTTTTT
TRBV2	.	few	TRBJ2-1	CASSSDVAYWNEQFF	TGTGCCAGCAGCTCGGACGTAGCGTACTGGAATGAGCAGTTCTTC
TRBV28	TRBD2	.	TRBJ2-7	CASSFLTSGSGNEQYF	TGTGCCAGCAGTTTCTTGACTAGCGGGTCTGGTAACGAGCAGTACTTC
TRBV25-1	.	.	TRBJ2-1	CASRPPDGTYNEQFF	TGTGCCAGCAGGCCCCCCGATGGGACCTACAATGAGCAGTTCTTC
TRBV27	.	.	TRBJ2-5	CASRRVSQETQYF	TGTGCCAGCAGGCGAGTTAGCCAAGAGACCCAGTACTTC
TRBV4-2	.	.	TRBJ1-1	CASSQEKTPGTEAFF	TGTGCCAGCAGCCAAGAGAAGACCCCGGGCACTGAAGCTTTCTTT
TRBV30	.	.	TRBJ2-3	CAWSVPHSKDTQYF	TGTGCCTGGAGTGTACCTCACAGTAAAGATACGCAGTATTTT
TRBV19	.	.	TRBJ1-1	CATGGMNTEAFF	TGTGCCACCGGGGGCATGAACACTGAAGCTTTCTTT
TRBV4-3	.	.	TRBJ2-7	CASSQVSGPTYEQYF	TGCGCCAGCAGCCAAGTTAGCGGACCTACCTACGAGCAGTACTTC
TRBV29-1	TRBD1	.	TRBJ1-4	CSVGKNRGTEKLFF	TGCAGCGTTGGGAAAAACAGGGGTACTGAAAAACTGTTTTTT
TRBV18	.	.	TRBJ2-5	CASSPTRDGFEETQYF	TGTGCCAGCTCACCTACCAGGGATGGCTTTGAAGAGACCCAGTACTTC
TRBV7-9	TRBD2	few	TRBJ2-5	CASSLRLRREGQETQYF	TGTGCCAGCAGCCTAAGGCTGAGGCGGGAGGGCCAAGAGACCCAGTACTTC
TRBV30	TRBD2	.	TRBJ2-7	CAWKEREGLQYEQYF	TGTGCCTGGAAAGAGCGGGAGGGCCTTCAATACGAGCAGTACTTC
TRBV6-6	.	few	TRBJ2-1	CASSYSRVYNEQFF	TGTGCCAGCAGTTACTCCAGGGTTTACAATGAGCAGTTCTTC
TRBV14	TRBD1	.	TRBJ2-1	CASSLQGQGYNEQFF	TGTGCCAGCAGCCTCCAAGGACAGGGGTACAATGAGCAGTTCTTC
TRBV6-5	.	once	TRBJ2-7	CASARTPLGEQYF	TGTGCCAGCGCGAGGACACCCTTGGGGGAGCAGTACTTC
TRBV9	.	.	TRBJ2-1	CASSAPVSEQFF	TGTGCCAGCAGCGCCCCGGTAAGTGAGCAGTTCTTC
TRBV5-5	TRBD2	once	TRBJ2-1	CASSQAGGGFNEQFF	TGTGCCAGCAGCCAGGCCGGGGGAGGGTTCAATGAGCAGTTCTTC
TRBV7-2	.	.	TRBJ1-5	CASSLFGGQEQPQHF	TGTGCCAGCAGCTTATTCGGGGGTCAGGAGCAGCCCCAGCATTTT
TRBV7-2	.	few	TRBJ1-4	CASSLVGNEKLFF	TGTGCCAGCAGCTTAGTGGGCAATGAAAAACTGTTTTTT
TRBV7-9	.	once	TRBJ2-1	CASRGDGRRGGWNEQFF	TGTGCCAGCAGGGGTGATGGGCGGAGGGGAGGATGGAATGAGCAGTTCTTC
TRBV25-1	.	.	TRBJ2-4	CASNREENIQYF	TGTGCCAGCAACCGGGAAGAAAACATTCAGTACTTC
TRBV27	.	.	TRBJ2-7	CASSLSLDYEQYF	TGTGCCAGCAGTTTAAGTCTAGACTACGAGCAGTACTTC
TRBV25-1	.	few	TRBJ2-1	CASSDWETYNEQFF	TGTGCCAGCAGTGATTGGGAAACCTACAATGAGCAGTTCTTC
TRBV5-4	TRBD2	.	TRBJ2-7	CASSLDWTSGYEQYF	TGTGCCAGCAGCTTAGATTGGACTAGCGGCTACGAGCAGTACTTC
TRBV21-1	.	.	TRBJ2-1	CARTDRGGVNNEQFF	TGTGCCAGGACGGACAGGGGAGGGGTTAACAATGAGCAGTTCTTC
TRBV6-5	.	few	TRBJ1-1	CASSYSRAAWTEAFF	TGTGCCAGCAGTTACTCTAGGGCAGCCTGGACTGAAGCTTTCTTT
TRBV7-9	TRBD1	.	TRBJ1-4	CASSLGWTGGPTNEKLFF	TGTGCCAGCAGCTTAGGGTGGACAGGCGGCCCAACTAATGAAAAACTGTTTTTT
TRBV28	.	.	TRBJ2-7	CASTRRGNEQYF	TGTGCCAGCACCCGGCGCGGGAACGAGCAGTACTTC
TRBV5-1	.	.	TRBJ2-5	CASSFEGGRETQYF	TGCGCCAGCAGCTTCGAGGGGGGCCGAGAGACCCAGTACTTC
TRBV7-9	.	.	TRBJ2-7	CASSYSPGPGASEQYF	TGTGCCAGCAGCTACTCTCCCGGGCCCGGGGCCTCCGAGCAGTACTTC
TRBV6-5	.	few	TRBJ1-2	CATRPQGVFYGYTF	TGTGCCACCCGTCCACAGGGCGTCTTCTATGGCTACACCTTC
TRBV11-3	TRBD2	.	TRBJ2-7	CASSLVGLAGGLSYEQYF	TGTGCCAGCAGCTTAGTGGGACTAGCGGGAGGGCTATCCTACGAGCAGTACTTC
TRBV29-1	TRBD2	.	TRBJ2-7	CSGTSGTDEQYF	TGCAGCGGGACTAGCGGGACCGACGAGCAGTACTTC
TRBV29-1	.	.	TRBJ1-2	CSVAGRLANGYTF	TGCAGCGTTGCAGGGAGGTTGGCGAATGGCTACACCTTC
TRBV7-8	.	.	TRBJ2-2	CASRPGHSNTGELFF	TGTGCCAGCAGACCGGGACATTCGAACACCGGGGAGCTGTTTTTT
TRBV4-1	TRBD1	.	TRBJ1-5	CASSLGGTGHQPQHF	TGCGCCAGCAGCCTAGGGGGGACAGGGCATCAGCCCCAGCATTTT
TRBV29-1	.	.	TRBJ1-3	CSAAGQSSGNTIYF	TGCAGCGCTGCAGGACAGTCCTCTGGAAACACCATATATTTT
TRBV28	.	.	TRBJ1-2	CASSVRDGDLHGYTF	TGTGCCAGCAGTGTCCGGGACGGGGACTTACATGGCTACACCTTC